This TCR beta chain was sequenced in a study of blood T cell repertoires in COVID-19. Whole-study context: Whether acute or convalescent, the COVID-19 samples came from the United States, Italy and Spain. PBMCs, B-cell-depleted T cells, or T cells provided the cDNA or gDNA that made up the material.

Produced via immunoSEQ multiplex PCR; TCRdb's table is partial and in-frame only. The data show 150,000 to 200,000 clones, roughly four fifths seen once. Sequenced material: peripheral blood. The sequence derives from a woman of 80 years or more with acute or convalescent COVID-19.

CDR3 DNA: TGTGCCAGCAGCCCCCGGGACAAACTCACAGATACGCAGTATTTT. Translated: CASSPRDKLTDTQYF. This chain connects TRBV5-4 to TRBJ2-3; possible D gene TRBD1, 6 bases. The CDR3 has 15 residues. Trimming removed 4 bases from V and 2 bases from J, with 14 bases in between. Germline assignment: CDR1 SGHNT and CDR2 YYREEE (reference sequence).